This TCR beta chain was sequenced in a study of CD8+ T cells in alopecia areata. Germline V gene data show CDR1 as MGHRA and CDR2 as YSYEKL. The ends lost 4 bases at V and 5 bases at J; junction bases unmatched: 16. The CDR3 is 20 residues long. Sample treatment: oral pan-JAK inhibitor, 5-10 mg twice daily. Sequencing templates came from extracted RNA that was reverse transcribed into cDNA. The method was immunoSEQ multiplex PCR; TCRdb's version includes in-frame clones alone and lacks a portion of them. Of 150,000 to 200,000 clones listed, 58% are singletons. The source is a human donor with alopecia areata. This material consisted of CD4+ T cells sorted from blood, taken at week 24, from a patient treated with tofacitinib. The chain carries TRBV4-1 and TRBJ2-2, with 13 bases that match TRBD2. The CDR3 DNA reads as TGCGCCAGCAGCCCGTGGCAACTAGCGGGGGGGCCAGAAAGGACCGGGGAGCTGTTTTTT. Protein product: CASSPWQLAGGPERTGELFF.